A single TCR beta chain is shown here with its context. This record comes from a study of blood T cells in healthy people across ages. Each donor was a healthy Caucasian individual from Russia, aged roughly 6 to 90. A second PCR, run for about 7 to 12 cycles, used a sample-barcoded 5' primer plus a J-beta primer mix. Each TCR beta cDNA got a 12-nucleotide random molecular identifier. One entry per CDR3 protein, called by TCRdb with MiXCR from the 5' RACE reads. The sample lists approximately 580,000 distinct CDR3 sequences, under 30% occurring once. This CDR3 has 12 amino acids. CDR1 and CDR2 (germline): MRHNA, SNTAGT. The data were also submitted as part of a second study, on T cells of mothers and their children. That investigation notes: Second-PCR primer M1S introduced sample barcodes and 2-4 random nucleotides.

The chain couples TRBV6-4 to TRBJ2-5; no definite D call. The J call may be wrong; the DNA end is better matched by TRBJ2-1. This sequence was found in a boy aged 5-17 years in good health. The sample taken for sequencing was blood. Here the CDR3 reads CASPPWTHEQFF. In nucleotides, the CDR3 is TGTGCCAGCCCACCGTGGACCCATGAGCAGTTCTTC.